This TCR beta chain was observed in a study of blood T cell repertoires in COVID-19. Study-wide context: Spain, Italy and the United States supplied samples that represented acute and convalescent COVID-19. The cDNA or gDNA used as material had been derived from T cells, B-cell-depleted T cells, or PBMCs.

Under the authors' procedure: Counts of nucleated cells, estimated from reference gene primer amplification, were obtained. The repertoire was sequenced with immunoSEQ multiplex PCR; TCRdb's copy has only in-frame clones and lacks some. The V and J calls and clone size were taken over from that table, and D and trimming were inferred from the DNA. The table has 200,000 to 250,000 clones, approximately 82% seen once; the top ten hold 9.7%. CDR3 length equals 17 residues. Germline CDR1 reads ENHRY; CDR2 reads SYGVKD. After removal of 6 bases from V and 0 bases from J, the junction contained 5 bases not matched to a gene.

Sequencing was done on a sample of peripheral blood. This chain links TRBV10-3 with TRBJ2-6; TRBD1 matches at 10 bases. This receptor was obtained from a man between 45 and 60 years old with active or convalescent COVID-19. CDR3 DNA: TGTGCCATCAGAACCGGGACAGGGGACTCTGGGGCCAACGTCCTGACTTTC. This sequence encodes CAIRTGTGDSGANVLTF.